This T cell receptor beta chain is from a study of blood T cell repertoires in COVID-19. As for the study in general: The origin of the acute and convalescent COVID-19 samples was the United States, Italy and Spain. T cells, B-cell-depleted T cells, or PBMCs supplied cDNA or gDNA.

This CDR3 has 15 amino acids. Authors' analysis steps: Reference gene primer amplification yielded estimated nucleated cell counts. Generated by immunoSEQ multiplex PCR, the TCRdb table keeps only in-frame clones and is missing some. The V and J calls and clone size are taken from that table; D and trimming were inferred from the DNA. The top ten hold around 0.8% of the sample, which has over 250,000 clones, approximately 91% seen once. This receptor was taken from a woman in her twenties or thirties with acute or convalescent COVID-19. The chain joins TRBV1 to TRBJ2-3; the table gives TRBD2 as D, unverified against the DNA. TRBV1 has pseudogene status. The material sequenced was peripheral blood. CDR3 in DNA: TGCACCAGCAGCTCGCCCGGGTACCTTACAGATACGCAGTATTTT. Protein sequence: CTSSSPGYLTDTQYF.